The 17 T cell receptor beta chains presented below share a single source sample, sequenced in a study of response to subunit inactivated influenza vaccine. TCRdb fed the RT-PCR reads into MiXCR, producing one record per CDR3 protein. The sample has about 480,000 distinct CDR3 sequences, approximately 11% seen once; the top ten hold 9.5% to 15%. This material consisted of PBMCs from blood, taken roughly 46 days after vaccination. These receptors were taken from a man aged 45-60 years who received an inactivated influenza vaccine.

The chain has TRBV7-9 and TRBJ2-2; D unresolved. Looked up from germline, CDR1 is SEHNR and CDR2 is FQNEAQ (reference sequence). The CDR3 covers 14 residues. V was shortened by 2 bases and J by 5 bases, with 9 bases between the two germline ends. CDR3 residues: CASSLSWRTGELFF. As DNA, the CDR3 is TGTGCCAGCAGCTTATCGTGGCGGACCGGGGAGCTGTTTTTT.

The rearrangement uses TRBV10-3 and TRBJ2-3; D remains unclear. CDR3 length: 12 amino acids. Trimming cost V 10 bases and J 0 bases, with 8 bases left between them. CDR1 and CDR2 from the germline V gene are ENHRY and SYGVKD. The CDR3 region has the DNA TGTGCCAGTGCTTCTAGCACAGATACGCAGTATTTT. This sequence encodes CASASSTDTQYF.

The sample holds a few counts of this clonotype. This sequence joins TRBV11-2 and TRBJ2-7, with 9 bases fitting TRBD2. This CDR3 has 16 amino acids. Per germline, CDR1 SGHAT and CDR2 FQNNGV. V was clipped by 0 bases and J by 2 bases; unmatched bases: 5. CDR3 amino acids: CASSLDLERGAYEQYF. Written as DNA, the CDR3 is TGTGCCAGCAGCTTAGATCTCGAGCGGGGGGCCTACGAGCAGTACTTC.

This clonotype came up many times. This chain joins TRBV12-3 or TRBV12-4 and TRBJ2-3; TRBD2 agrees at 8 bases. The CDR3 loop spans 15 amino acids. V gave up 1 base and J gave up 5 bases; unmatched junction bases: 5. The CDR3 DNA reads TGTGCCAGCAGTTTAGGGGGACTAGTAATAGATACGCAGTATTTT. Amino acid sequence: CASSLGGLVIDTQYF.

V is TRBV24-1 and J is TRBJ2-3; D may match TRBD1 or TRBD2 (5 bases each). In germline, CDR1 is KGHDR, CDR2 SFDVKD. The CDR3 is 16 amino acids. V dropped 2 bases and J dropped 1 base, with 12 bases sitting between them. For the CDR3, the DNA is TGTGCCACCAGTGATTCCGGGACCCTCGGCACAGATACGCAGTATTTT. Translated: CATSDSGTLGTDTQYF.

This clonotype has ten or more counts. The chain combines TRBV7-9 with TRBJ2-7, with 10 bases fitting TRBD1. The CDR3 runs to 13 residues. The trim removed 8 bases at V and 3 bases at J, leaving 4 bases unmatched. Germline values: CDR1 SEHNR, CDR2 FQNEAQ (reference sequence). The CDR3: CASGTGEYYEQYF. Here the CDR3 DNA reads TGTGCCAGCGGGACAGGGGAATACTACGAGCAGTACTTC.

This clonotype occurred a few times. The V call is TRBV24-1, the J call TRBJ2-3; tentatively, D is TRBD1 (5 bases). The V end was cut by 6 bases, the J end by 5 bases, with 11 bases between. CDR3 size: 13 residues. Germline loops: CDR1 KGHDR, CDR2 SFDVKD. For the CDR3, the DNA is TGTGCCACCAGTTCCCCTCAGGGAGATACGCAGTATTTT. This translates into CATSSPQGDTQYF.

The V call is TRBV20-1, the J call TRBJ1-4; D call uncertain. The CDR3 consists of 13 residues. Per germline, CDR1 DFQATT and CDR2 SNEGSKA (reference sequence). With 3 bases removed from V and 4 bases from J, the gap between germline ends came to 9 bases. In nucleotides, the CDR3 is TGCAGTGCTAGGTTCAACAATAATGAAAAACTGTTTTTT. Protein product: CSARFNNNEKLFF.

This clonotype was counted ten times or more. CDR3 region: CASSNGLSNEKLFF. The CDR3 DNA reads as TGTGCCAGCAGCAATGGATTATCTAATGAAAAACTGTTTTTT. This chain connects TRBV7-8 to TRBJ1-4, with D uncertain. CDR1 is SGHVS and CDR2 is FQNEAQ in the germline V gene. CDR3 length equals 14 residues. The V and J ends lost 5 bases and 3 bases respectively, with 10 bases between them. Combining the CDR3 with reference TRBV7-8 and TRBJ1-4 gives the whole variable domain GAGVSQSPRYKVAKRGQDVALRCDPISGHVSLFWYQQALGQGPEFLTYFQNEAQLDKSGLPSDRFFAERPEGSVSTLKIQRTQQEDSAVYLCASSNGLSNEKLFFGSGTQLSVL.

This chain links TRBV7-2 with TRBJ2-5; D gene ambiguous. Germline V lookup: CDR1 SGHTA, CDR2 FQGNSA. The V end was cut by 1 base, the J end by 4 bases, with 10 bases between. The CDR3 loop spans 14 amino acids. This chain's CDR3 is CASSLVFLPETQYF. The DNA for the CDR3 is TGTGCCAGCAGCTTAGTGTTCTTGCCAGAGACCCAGTACTTC.

The rearrangement joins TRBV27 to TRBJ2-2; D call uncertain. The CDR3 sequence is 15 residues long. Germline assignment: CDR1 MNHEY and CDR2 SMNVEV (reference sequence). The V end lost 4 bases, the J end lost 1 base, and 10 bases lay between the germline ends. The CDR3 sequence is CASSYGPLNTGELFF. The DNA for the CDR3 is TGTGCCAGCAGTTACGGACCCTTGAACACCGGGGAGCTGTTTTTT.

The sample holds many counts of this clonotype. This sequence joins TRBV27 and TRBJ2-1, with D unclear. The V gene's germline CDR1 is MNHEY and CDR2 SMNVEV (reference sequence). This CDR3 has 16 residues. V lost 3 bases and J 1 base, leaving 13 bases between the germline ends. The CDR3 loop reads CASSLLVGRSYNEQFF. In DNA, the CDR3 is TGTGCCAGCAGTTTGTTGGTTGGAAGGTCCTACAATGAGCAGTTCTTC.

The chain carries TRBV29-1 and TRBJ2-7; TRBD2 aligns across 7 bases. The CDR3 length is 16 residues. Germline V gives CDR1 SQVTM, CDR2 ANQGSEA. With V trimmed by 1 base and J by 2 bases, 11 bases remained unmatched. This CDR3 is CSVEGGEGRAPYEQYF. The CDR3 nucleotides are TGCAGCGTTGAAGGGGGTGAGGGGAGGGCCCCCTACGAGCAGTACTTC.

A word on this clonotype: One junction end does not reproduce the germline sequence, and a read error may be involved. The CDR3 region is CASSFIGVNYTEQFF. The CDR3 DNA reads TGTGCCAGCAGTTTCATAGGGGTTAACTACACTGAGCAGTTCTTC. The J gene is TRBJ2-1, the V gene TRBV27; the D gene is possibly TRBD1 (5 bases). In germline, CDR1 is MNHEY, CDR2 SMNVEV (reference sequence). This CDR3 comprises 15 residues.

This clonotype has a count of ten or more. The chain carries TRBV20-1 and TRBJ2-5; 9 bases are shared with TRBD2. This CDR3 is 16 amino acids long. Trimming cost V 0 bases and J 1 base; bases outside gene matches: 6. Germline lookup yields CDR1 DFQATT and CDR2 SNEGSKA (reference sequence). The CDR3 here is CSARDLAGDFQETQYF. The CDR3 nucleotides are TGCAGTGCTAGAGATTTAGCGGGGGACTTCCAAGAGACCCAGTACTTC.

The chain is built from TRBV27 and TRBJ2-5; the match to TRBD1 covers 9 bases. CDR3 size: 14 residues. V was pared by 8 bases and J by 2 bases, with 6 bases of the junction left unmatched. Germline CDR1 is MNHEY and CDR2 is SMNVEV (reference sequence). In DNA, the CDR3 is TGTGCCAGCGAGTGCGACAGGGGGCAAGAGACCCAGTACTTC. Protein: CASECDRGQETQYF.

The table lists this clonotype with many counts. This chain links TRBV6-5 with TRBJ2-1; no clear D. V dropped 0 bases and J dropped 4 bases, with 7 bases sitting between them. Germline assignment: CDR1 MNHEY and CDR2 SVGAGI. CDR3 length equals 14 residues. The CDR3 loop is CASSYSRVYNEQFF. DNA for the CDR3: TGTGCCAGCAGTTACTCAAGGGTTTACAATGAGCAGTTCTTC.